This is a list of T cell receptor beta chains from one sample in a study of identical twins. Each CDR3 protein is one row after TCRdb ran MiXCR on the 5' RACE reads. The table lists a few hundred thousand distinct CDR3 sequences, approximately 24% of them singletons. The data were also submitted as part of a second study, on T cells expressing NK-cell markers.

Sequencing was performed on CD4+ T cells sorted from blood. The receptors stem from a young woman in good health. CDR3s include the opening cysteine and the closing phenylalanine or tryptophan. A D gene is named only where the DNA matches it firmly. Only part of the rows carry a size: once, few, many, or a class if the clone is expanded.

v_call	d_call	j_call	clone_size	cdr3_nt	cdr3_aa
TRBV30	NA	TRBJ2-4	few	TGTGCCTGGAGTAACGGCTATAAGAACATTCAGTACTTC	CAWSNGYKNIQYF
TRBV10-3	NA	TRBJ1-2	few	TGTGCCATCAGCTCCTCGGAGAACTATGGCTACACCTTC	CAISSSENYGYTF
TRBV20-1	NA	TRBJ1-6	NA	TGCAGTGCCCGGGACCTCCTCGGGAATTCACCCCTCCACTTT	CSARDLLGNSPLHF
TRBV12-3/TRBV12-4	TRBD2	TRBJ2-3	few	TGTGCCAGCAGTTTTAGCGGGGGGGGCCTGACAGATACGCAGTATTTT	CASSFSGGGLTDTQYF
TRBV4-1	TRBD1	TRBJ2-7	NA	TGCGCCAGCAGCCAGTCCCCCCTTGACAGGGCCAAAGAGCAGTACTTC	CASSQSPLDRAKEQYF
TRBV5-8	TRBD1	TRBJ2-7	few	TGTGCCAGCAGCTCGTCTCTGTCAGGGGGCGTTGTGTACGAGCAGTACTTC	CASSSSLSGGVVYEQYF
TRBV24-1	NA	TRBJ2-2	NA	TGTGCCACCAGTGACCCCAGGGGACCGAACACCGGGGAGCTGTTTTTT	CATSDPRGPNTGELFF
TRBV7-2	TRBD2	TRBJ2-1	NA	TGTGCCAGCAGCTTAGCGTTTAGTGACGGGAGGGACTACAATGAGCAGTTCTTC	CASSLAFSDGRDYNEQFF
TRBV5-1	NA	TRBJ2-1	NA	TGCGCCAGCAGGGTGGGGACCGACAATGAGCAGTTCTTC	CASRVGTDNEQFF
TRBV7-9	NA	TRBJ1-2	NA	TGTGCCAGCAGCATCCAGTCCGGGTTGGGCTACACCTTC	CASSIQSGLGYTF
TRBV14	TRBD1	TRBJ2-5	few	TGTGCCAGCAGCCAAGATTTGGGACAGGGCACCCAGTACTTC	CASSQDLGQGTQYF
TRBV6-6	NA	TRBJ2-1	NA	TGTGCCAGCAGTTACGTGGACTACGAGCAGTTCTTC	CASSYVDYEQFF
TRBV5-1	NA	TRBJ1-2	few	TGCGCCAGCAGCTTGTTCACCACTAACTATGGCTACACCTTC	CASSLFTTNYGYTF
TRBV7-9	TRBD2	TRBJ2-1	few	TGTGCCAGCAGCGCCGGGACTAGAGGCTACAATGAGCAGTTCTTC	CASSAGTRGYNEQFF
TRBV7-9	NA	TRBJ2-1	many	TGTGCCAGCAGCCCTAATAGCGGCGATGAGCAGTTCTTC	CASSPNSGDEQFF
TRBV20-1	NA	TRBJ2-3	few	TGCAGTGCTAGAGATCTTTCGGTCATCACAGATACGCAGTATTTT	CSARDLSVITDTQYF
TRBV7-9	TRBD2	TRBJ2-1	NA	TGTGCCAGCAGCTTATTAACGGGAGGGCCTTATGAGCAGTTCTTC	CASSLLTGGPYEQFF
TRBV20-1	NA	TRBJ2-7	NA	TGCAGTGCTAGAGATCGCGCGGGAAAAAGCGAGCAGTACTTC	CSARDRAGKSEQYF
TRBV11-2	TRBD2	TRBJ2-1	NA	TGTGCCAGCAGGAATAGCGGGACTCGTGGCGAGCAGTTCTTC	CASRNSGTRGEQFF
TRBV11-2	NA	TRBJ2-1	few	TGTGCCAGCAGCTCTGCTAGCGCCCGGGGCGAGCAGTTCTTC	CASSSASARGEQFF
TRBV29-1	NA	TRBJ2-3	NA	TGCAGCGTGACCTCCACAGATACGCAGTATTTT	CSVTSTDTQYF
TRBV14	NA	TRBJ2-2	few	TGTGCCAGCAGCCAGTGGCTTGGGATGAACACCGGGGAGCTGTTTTTT	CASSQWLGMNTGELFF
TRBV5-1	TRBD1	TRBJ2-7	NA	TGCGCCAGCAGCCTAGGGGGCTCGAATTACGAGCAGTACTTC	CASSLGGSNYEQYF
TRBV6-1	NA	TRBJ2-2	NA	TGTGCCAGCACCAGAAACAGGGACACCGGGGAGCTGTTTTTT	CASTRNRDTGELFF
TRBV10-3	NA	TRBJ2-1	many	TGTGCCATCAGTGAGCCGCAGGGCACCTACAATGAGCAGTTCTTC	CAISEPQGTYNEQFF
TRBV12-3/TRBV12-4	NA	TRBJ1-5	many	TGTGCCAGCTCACAACAGGGTAATAGCAATCAGCCCCAGCATTTT	CASSQQGNSNQPQHF
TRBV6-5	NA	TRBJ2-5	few	TGTGCCAGCAGTTACTCTTTAGCCCGGGAGACCCAGTACTTC	CASSYSLARETQYF
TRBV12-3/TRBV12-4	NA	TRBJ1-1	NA	TGTGCCAGCAGTTTGCTGGGATCCACTGAAGCTTTCTTT	CASSLLGSTEAFF
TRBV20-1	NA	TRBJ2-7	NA	TGCAGTGCTATGCTGGGTGCCAACGAGCAGTACTTC	CSAMLGANEQYF
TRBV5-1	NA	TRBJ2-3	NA	TGCGCCAGCAGCGACGGGAGTCCCGGGGATACGCAGTATTTT	CASSDGSPGDTQYF
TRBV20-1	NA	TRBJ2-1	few	TGCAGTGCTACCCGACCCCAGACCTACAATGAGCAGTTCTTC	CSATRPQTYNEQFF
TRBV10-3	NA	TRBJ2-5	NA	TGTGCCATCAGTGGCAAGACAAGACCTCAAGAGACCCAGTACTTC	CAISGKTRPQETQYF
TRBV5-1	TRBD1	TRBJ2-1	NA	TGCGCCAGCAGCTTGGTAGAAGGGGGCGGCTACAATGAGCAGTTCTTC	CASSLVEGGGYNEQFF
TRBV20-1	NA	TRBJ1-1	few	TGCAGTGCTCCACGGGTAGGGGGGAACACTGAAGCTTTCTTT	CSAPRVGGNTEAFF
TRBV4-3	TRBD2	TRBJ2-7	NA	TGCGCCAGCAGTCAGGGGGGGGCAGCGGGAGGATACGAGCAGTACTTC	CASSQGGAAGGYEQYF
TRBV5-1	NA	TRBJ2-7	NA	TGCGCCAGCAGCTTGAATGGGCAGGCAGCCTACGAGCAGTACTTC	CASSLNGQAAYEQYF
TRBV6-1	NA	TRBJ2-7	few	TGTGCCAGCAGTGAATGGGACGAGCAGTACTTC	CASSEWDEQYF
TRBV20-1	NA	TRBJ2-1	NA	TGCAGTGCTAGAGATCCGGGCGGAGATTACAATGAGCAGTTCTTC	CSARDPGGDYNEQFF
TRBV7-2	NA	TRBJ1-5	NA	TGTGCCAGCAGCTTCGTACCCGGGGGGTATAGCAATCAGCCCCAGCATTTT	CASSFVPGGYSNQPQHF
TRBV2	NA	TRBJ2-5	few	TGTGCCAGCAGTGGGGGCCTAGGAGAGACCCAGTACTTC	CASSGGLGETQYF
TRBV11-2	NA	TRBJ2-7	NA	TGTGCCAGCAGCTTAGAACCTTCTGGCGAGCAGTACTTC	CASSLEPSGEQYF